This TCR beta chain was documented in a study of PD-1 blockade in classical Hodgkin lymphoma. Germline CDR1 is SEHNR and CDR2 is FQNEAQ (reference sequence). V lost 5 bases to trimming and J lost 6 bases, with 16 bases between them. The CDR3 loop spans 15 amino acids. Study results and caveats: Reported findings placed baseline TCR diversity lower in newly diagnosed patients (compared with healthy donors). By cycle point C4D1, TCR diversity had risen significantly in CD4+ cells (but not CD8+ cells).

To note about this clone: Its antigen is as yet unknown.

Repertoires were generated with immunoSEQ multiplex PCR, while TCRdb's copy carries only in-frame clones and drops some. The table has around 12,000 clones, roughly three quarters seen once; the top ten hold approximately 24%. Each patient's relapse followed autologous stem cell transplantation, and brentuximab vedotin exposure varied. PBMCs, once thawed, yielded CD8+ T cells isolated by magnetic negative selection. The source of this sequence is a human donor with classical Hodgkin lymphoma. Here the sequenced sample was CD8+ T cells from blood, taken at baseline. The chain uses TRBV7-9 and TRBJ2-2, with D perhaps being TRBD1 or TRBD2 (5 bases each). This CDR3 reads CASSLRRGESGELFF. CDR3 in DNA: TGTGCCAGCAGCCTCCGGAGAGGGGAGTCCGGGGAGCTGTTTTTT.